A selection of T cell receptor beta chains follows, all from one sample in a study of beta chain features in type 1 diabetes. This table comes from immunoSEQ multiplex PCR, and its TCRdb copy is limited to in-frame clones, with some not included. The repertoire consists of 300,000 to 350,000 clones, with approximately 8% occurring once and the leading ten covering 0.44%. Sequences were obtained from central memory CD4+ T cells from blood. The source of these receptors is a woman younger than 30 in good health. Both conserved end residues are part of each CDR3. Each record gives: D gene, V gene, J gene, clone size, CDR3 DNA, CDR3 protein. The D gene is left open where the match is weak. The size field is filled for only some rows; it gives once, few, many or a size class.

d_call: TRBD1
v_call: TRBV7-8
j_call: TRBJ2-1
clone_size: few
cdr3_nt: TGTGCCAGCAGCTTAAGGGGAACAGGGGGCCCCAACAATGAGCAGTTCTTC
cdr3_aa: CASSLRGTGGPNNEQFF

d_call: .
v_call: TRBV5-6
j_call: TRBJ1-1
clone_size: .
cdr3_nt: TGTGCCAGCAGCTTTGGAGGTTCTGGGACCTCAGCTTTCTTT
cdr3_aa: CASSFGGSGTSAFF

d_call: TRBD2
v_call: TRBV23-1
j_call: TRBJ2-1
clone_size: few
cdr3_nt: TGCGCCAGCAGACTCTCAACTACGACTGGCGGGAGGGACAATGAGCAGTTCTTC
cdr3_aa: CASRLSTTTGGRDNEQFF

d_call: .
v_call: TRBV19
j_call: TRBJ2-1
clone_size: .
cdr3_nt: TGTGCCAGTAGATCCCTTGGTTCCTACAATGAGCAGTTCTTC
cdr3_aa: CASRSLGSYNEQFF

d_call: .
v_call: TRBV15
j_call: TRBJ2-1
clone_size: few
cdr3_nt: TGTGCCACCAGCCGAGACGAACATAGTGCTGAGCAGTTCTTC
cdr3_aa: CATSRDEHSAEQFF

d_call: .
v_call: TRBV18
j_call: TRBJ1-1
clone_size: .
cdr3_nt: TGTGCCAGCTCACCAGATTTATCATCACAAGCTTTCTTT
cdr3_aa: CASSPDLSSQAFF

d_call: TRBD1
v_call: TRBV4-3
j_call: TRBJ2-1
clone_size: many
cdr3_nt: TGCGCCAGCAGCCATGCAGGGGGCAATGAGCAGTTCTTC
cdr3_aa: CASSHAGGNEQFF

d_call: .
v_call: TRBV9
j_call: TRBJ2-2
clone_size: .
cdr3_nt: TGTGCCAGCAGCGGAAGGGTTCAGGCCGGCACCGGGGAGCTGTTTTTT
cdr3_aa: CASSGRVQAGTGELFF

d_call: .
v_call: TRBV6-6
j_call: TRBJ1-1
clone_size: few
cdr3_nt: TGTGCCAGCAGTTACGAGGGTTACACTGAAGCTTTCTTT
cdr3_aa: CASSYEGYTEAFF

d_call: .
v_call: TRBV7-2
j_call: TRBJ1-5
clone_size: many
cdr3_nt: TGTGCCAGCAGCTTTCAGGGACTTCAGCCCCAGCATTTT
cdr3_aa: CASSFQGLQPQHF

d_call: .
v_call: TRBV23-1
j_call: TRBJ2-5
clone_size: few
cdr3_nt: TGCGCCAGCAGTCGAACTCCAACACCCCCAGTGGGTCCGTGCCAAGAGACCCAGTACTTC
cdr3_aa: CASSRTPTPPVGPCQETQYF

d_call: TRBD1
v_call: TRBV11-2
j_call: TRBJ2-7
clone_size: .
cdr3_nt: TGTGCCAACACCGACAGGGTCTACGAGCAGTACTTC
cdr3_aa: CANTDRVYEQYF

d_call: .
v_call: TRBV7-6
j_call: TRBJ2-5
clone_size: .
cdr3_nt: TGTGCCAGCAGCCCGCCTGGGGCGGGGGAGACCCAGTACTTC
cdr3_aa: CASSPPGAGETQYF

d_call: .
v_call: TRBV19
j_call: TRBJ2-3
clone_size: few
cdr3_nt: TGTGCCAGTAGCCGAGCGGCGGCCTCAGATACGCAGTATTTT
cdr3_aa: CASSRAAASDTQYF

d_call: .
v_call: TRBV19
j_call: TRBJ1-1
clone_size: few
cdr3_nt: TGTGCCAGTAGTATAGCTCGGTTGACTGAAGCTTTCTTT
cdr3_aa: CASSIARLTEAFF

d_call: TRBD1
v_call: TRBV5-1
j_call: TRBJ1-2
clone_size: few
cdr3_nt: TGCGCCAGCAGCGGGGGACAGCATTATGGCTACACCTTC
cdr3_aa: CASSGGQHYGYTF

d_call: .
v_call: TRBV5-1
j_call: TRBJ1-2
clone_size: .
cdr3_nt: TGCGCCAGCAGCGGTGAGAACTATGGCTACACCTTC
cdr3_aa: CASSGENYGYTF

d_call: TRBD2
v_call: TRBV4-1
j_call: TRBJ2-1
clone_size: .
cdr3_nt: TGCGCCAGCAGCCAACAGCGGGACTCCTACAATGAGCAGTTCTTC
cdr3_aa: CASSQQRDSYNEQFF

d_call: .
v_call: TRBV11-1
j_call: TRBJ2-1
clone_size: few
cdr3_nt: TGTGCCAGCAGCTTATTGGCAGGGGCGGTCACTGAGCAGTTCTTC
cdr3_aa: CASSLLAGAVTEQFF

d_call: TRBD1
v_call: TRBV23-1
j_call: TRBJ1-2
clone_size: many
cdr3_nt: TGCGCCAGCAGTCAAACCTGGGACAGTTCGCTTGGCTACACCTTC
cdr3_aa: CASSQTWDSSLGYTF

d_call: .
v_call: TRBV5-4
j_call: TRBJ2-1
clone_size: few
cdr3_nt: TGTGCCAGCAGCTTGCACAGGGTAGTGGATGAGCAGTTCTTC
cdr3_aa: CASSLHRVVDEQFF

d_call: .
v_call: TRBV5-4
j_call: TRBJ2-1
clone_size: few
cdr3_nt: TGTGCCAGCAGCTACCCTAGCGCTTCCTACAATGAGCAGTTCTTC
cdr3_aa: CASSYPSASYNEQFF

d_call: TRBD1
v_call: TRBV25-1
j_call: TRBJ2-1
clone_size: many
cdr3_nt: TGTGCCAGCAGTGCCCGCGATGGACAGGTCCGGAAAGAGCAGTTCTTC
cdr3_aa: CASSARDGQVRKEQFF

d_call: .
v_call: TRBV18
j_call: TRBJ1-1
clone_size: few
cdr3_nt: TGTGCCAGCTCAGCGGACAGGAACACTGAAGCTTTCTTT
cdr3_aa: CASSADRNTEAFF

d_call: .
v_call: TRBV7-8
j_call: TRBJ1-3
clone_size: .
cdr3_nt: TGTGCCAGCAGCTTACAAGTGCCCGGGACAGGAAACACCATATATTTT
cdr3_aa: CASSLQVPGTGNTIYF

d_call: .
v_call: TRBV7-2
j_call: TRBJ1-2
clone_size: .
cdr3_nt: TGTGCCAGCAGCTCCTCAAGGCCCTCTGGGCGCTACACCTTC
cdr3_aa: CASSSSRPSGRYTF

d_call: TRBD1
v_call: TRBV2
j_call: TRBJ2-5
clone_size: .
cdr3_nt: TGTGCCAGCAAGGGGGCGGGAGAGACCCAGTACTTC
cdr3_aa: CASKGAGETQYF